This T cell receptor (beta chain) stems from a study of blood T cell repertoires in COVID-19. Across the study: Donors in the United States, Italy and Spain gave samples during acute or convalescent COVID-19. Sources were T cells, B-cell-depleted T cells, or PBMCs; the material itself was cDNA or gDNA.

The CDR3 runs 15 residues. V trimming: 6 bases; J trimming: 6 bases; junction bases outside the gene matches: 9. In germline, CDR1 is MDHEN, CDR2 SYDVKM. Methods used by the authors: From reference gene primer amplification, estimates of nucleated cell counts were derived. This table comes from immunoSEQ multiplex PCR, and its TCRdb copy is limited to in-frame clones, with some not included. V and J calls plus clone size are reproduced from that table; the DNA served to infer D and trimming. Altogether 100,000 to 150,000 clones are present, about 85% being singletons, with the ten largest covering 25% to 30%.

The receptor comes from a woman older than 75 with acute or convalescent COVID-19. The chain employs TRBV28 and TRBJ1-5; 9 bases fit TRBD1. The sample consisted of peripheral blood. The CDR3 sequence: CASSLMGQGFQPQHF. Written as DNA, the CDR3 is TGTGCCAGCAGCCTAATGGGACAGGGTTTTCAGCCCCAGCATTTT.